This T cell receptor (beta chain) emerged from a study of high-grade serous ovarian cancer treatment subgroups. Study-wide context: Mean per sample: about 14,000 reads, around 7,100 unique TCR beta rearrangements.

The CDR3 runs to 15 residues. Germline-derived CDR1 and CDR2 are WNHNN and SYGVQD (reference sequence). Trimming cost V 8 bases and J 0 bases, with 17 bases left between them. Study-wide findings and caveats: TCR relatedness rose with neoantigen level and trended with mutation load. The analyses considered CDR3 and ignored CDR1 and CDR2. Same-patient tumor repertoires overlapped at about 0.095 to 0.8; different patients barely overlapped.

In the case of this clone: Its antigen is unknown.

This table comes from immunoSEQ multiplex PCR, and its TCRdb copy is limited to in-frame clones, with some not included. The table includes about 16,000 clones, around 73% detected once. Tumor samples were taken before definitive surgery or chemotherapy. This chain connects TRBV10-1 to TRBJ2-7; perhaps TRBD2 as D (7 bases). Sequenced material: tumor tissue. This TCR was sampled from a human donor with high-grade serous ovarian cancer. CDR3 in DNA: TGCGCCAGCCTAGCAAGGGGGGGAAGCTCCTACGAGCAGTACTTC. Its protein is CASLARGGSSYEQYF.